This is a list of T cell receptor beta chains from one sample in a study of T-cell memory formation after mild COVID-19. TCRdb reanalysed the 5' RACE reads using MiXCR and keeps one entry per CDR3 protein. Of 340,000 or so distinct CDR3 sequences listed, 13% are singletons. Sequencing was done on a sample of PBMCs or a T cell subset sorted from them (not recorded which). The source of these receptors is a man aged 18 to 30 who had mild COVID-19 (a few samples of this study predate the infection). Cell type and time point are not known. Each CDR3 is given with its conserved first and last residue. A D gene is named only where the DNA matches it firmly. Clone size is given for some rows only: seen once, a few or many times, or a class if the clone is expanded.

D gene	V gene	J gene	clone size	CDR3 protein	CDR3 DNA
-	TRBV29-1	TRBJ1-1	few	CSVEGERIWAEAFF	TGCAGCGTTGAAGGGGAGAGGATATGGGCTGAAGCTTTCTTT
-	TRBV28	TRBJ1-3	many	CASTFSVGNTIYF	TGTGCCAGCACCTTTTCGGTGGGAAACACCATATATTTT
-	TRBV3-1	TRBJ2-4	many	CASSQDGAQYF	TGTGCCAGCAGCCAAGATGGCGCTCAGTACTTC
-	TRBV7-6	TRBJ1-1	few	CASSLAQSGNTEAFF	TGTGCCAGCAGCTTAGCGCAGTCAGGTAACACTGAAGCTTTCTTT
-	TRBV5-1	TRBJ1-2	-	CASSLRTDSYGYTF	TGCGCCAGCAGCCTTAGGACGGATTCCTATGGCTACACCTTC
-	TRBV5-5	TRBJ2-7	few	CASSLAPDYEQYF	TGTGCCAGCAGCTTGGCCCCGGACTACGAGCAGTACTTC
-	TRBV13	TRBJ2-5	-	CASSNGWSGETQYF	TGTGCCAGCAGCAACGGGTGGTCGGGGGAGACCCAGTACTTC
-	TRBV7-7	TRBJ2-3	many	CASSQDSITDTQYF	TGTGCCAGCAGCCAGGACAGTATCACAGATACGCAGTATTTT
-	TRBV7-6	TRBJ2-1	-	CASALASHNEQFF	TGTGCCAGCGCTCTGGCCAGCCACAATGAGCAGTTCTTC
TRBD1	TRBV9	TRBJ2-3	many	CASSPWTGSDTQYF	TGTGCCAGCAGCCCCTGGACAGGGTCAGATACGCAGTATTTT
-	TRBV29-1	TRBJ2-3	-	CSVETTTDTQYF	TGCAGCGTTGAAACTACCACAGATACGCAGTATTTT
-	TRBV12-3/TRBV12-4	TRBJ1-5	-	CASSLEGYSNQPQHF	TGTGCCAGCAGTTTAGAAGGTTATAGCAATCAGCCCCAGCATTTT
-	TRBV29-1	TRBJ1-5	-	CSVQEQDYQPQHF	TGCAGCGTTCAGGAACAGGATTATCAGCCCCAGCATTTT
-	TRBV14	TRBJ1-3	-	CASSRSPSSGNTIYF	TGTGCCAGCAGCCGTAGTCCCAGCTCTGGAAACACCATATATTTT
TRBD2	TRBV5-1	TRBJ2-3	many	CASSLGQRGKDTQYF	TGCGCCAGCAGCTTGGGGCAGCGGGGGAAAGATACGCAGTATTTT
-	TRBV28	TRBJ2-4	many	CASSSHTDFGKNIQYF	TGTGCCAGCAGTTCGCACACGGACTTTGGCAAAAACATTCAGTACTTC
TRBD1	TRBV4-1	TRBJ1-1	many	CASSHAGTGRTEAFF	TGCGCCAGCAGCCATGCCGGGACAGGGAGGACTGAAGCTTTCTTT
-	TRBV5-6	TRBJ1-6	-	CASSLTRRAVPLHF	TGTGCCAGCAGCTTGACCCGCCGAGCGGTCCCCCTCCACTTT
TRBD2	TRBV12-5	TRBJ2-7	few	CASGLVRTSGGRYEQYF	TGTGCTAGTGGTTTGGTACGAACGTCGGGGGGGCGTTACGAGCAGTACTTC
-	TRBV4-1	TRBJ2-2	many	CASSQVGTGELFF	TGCGCCAGCAGCCAAGTGGGCACCGGGGAGCTGTTTTTT
TRBD2	TRBV7-9	TRBJ2-1	few	CASSFVLAGVNEQFF	TGTGCCAGCAGCTTCGTCCTAGCGGGGGTAAATGAGCAGTTCTTC
-	TRBV4-3	TRBJ2-3	few	CASSPRRESPQYF	TGCGCCAGCAGCCCGAGGAGGGAAAGTCCGCAGTATTTT
-	TRBV7-6	TRBJ1-6	few	CASSLAQAEGHHLHF	TGTGCCAGCAGCTTAGCGCAGGCGGAGGGTCATCACCTCCACTTT
-	TRBV9	TRBJ2-7	-	CASSEAPDTYEQYF	TGTGCCAGCAGCGAGGCCCCCGACACCTACGAGCAGTACTTC
-	TRBV6-1	TRBJ2-2	-	CASRQSLTGELFF	TGTGCCAGCAGACAGTCTCTCACCGGGGAGCTGTTTTTT
-	TRBV18	TRBJ1-4	-	CASLRGTNEKLFF	TGTGCCAGCTTACGCGGCACTAATGAAAAACTGTTTTTT
TRBD2	TRBV20-1	TRBJ2-7	few	CSARGTSPSYEQYF	TGCAGTGCTAGAGGGACTAGCCCGTCCTACGAGCAGTACTTC
TRBD1	TRBV27	TRBJ1-4	few	CASSRRTGDNEKLFF	TGTGCCAGCAGTCGCCGGACAGGGGATAATGAAAAACTGTTTTTT
-	TRBV28	TRBJ2-1	-	CASRSGQAIEQFF	TGTGCCAGCCGCTCAGGGCAGGCGATTGAGCAGTTCTTC
-	TRBV12-3/TRBV12-4	TRBJ1-3	many	CASSLAPGGAVSGNTIYF	TGTGCCAGCAGTTTAGCGCCTGGGGGCGCGGTTTCTGGAAACACCATATATTTT
-	TRBV5-1	TRBJ2-2	-	CASSLARWGRTSGELFF	TGCGCCAGCAGCTTGGCCCGATGGGGCAGGACGTCCGGGGAGCTGTTTTTT
TRBD2	TRBV29-1	TRBJ2-3	many	CSATAGGARDTQYF	TGCAGCGCCACTGCGGGGGGGGCCAGAGATACGCAGTATTTT
TRBD1	TRBV9	TRBJ2-3	many	CASSQGVGNTDTQYF	TGTGCCAGCAGTCAGGGGGTGGGCAACACAGATACGCAGTATTTT
-	TRBV6-2/TRBV6-3	TRBJ1-2	-	CASSYSPYYGYTF	TGTGCCAGCAGTTACTCACCGTACTATGGCTACACCTTC
-	TRBV5-5	TRBJ2-7	few	CASTWQGQDEQYF	TGTGCCAGCACTTGGCAGGGTCAGGACGAGCAGTACTTC
-	TRBV12-3/TRBV12-4	TRBJ2-1	few	CASTSGAVINEQFF	TGTGCCAGCACCTCTGGCGCGGTTATCAATGAGCAGTTCTTC
-	TRBV14	TRBJ2-7	-	CASSPTDSSVPYEQYF	TGTGCCAGCAGCCCAACCGACAGTTCAGTACCCTACGAGCAGTACTTC
TRBD1	TRBV5-4	TRBJ1-2	few	CASSSFGGGQGYGYTF	TGTGCCAGCAGCTCCTTCGGTGGGGGACAGGGCTATGGCTACACCTTC
TRBD1	TRBV27	TRBJ1-6	few	CASSPWTGVNSPLHF	TGTGCCAGCAGCCCCTGGACAGGGGTAAATTCACCCCTCCACTTT
TRBD1	TRBV6-6	TRBJ1-2	-	CASSYPEDRANYGYTF	TGTGCCAGCAGTTACCCAGAGGACAGGGCTAACTATGGCTACACCTTC
-	TRBV12-3/TRBV12-4	TRBJ1-5	-	CASSFMWTSNQPQHF	TGTGCCAGCAGTTTTATGTGGACTAGCAATCAGCCCCAGCATTTT
TRBD2	TRBV5-1	TRBJ2-3	-	CASRPGLAGLTDTQYF	TGCGCCAGCCGACCGGGACTAGCGGGGCTCACAGATACGCAGTATTTT
-	TRBV6-5	TRBJ1-2	-	CASSFNGGRVYGYTF	TGTGCCAGCAGTTTCAATGGGGGGCGAGTCTATGGCTACACCTTC
-	TRBV7-3	TRBJ1-2	-	CASSPSPGGGYTF	TGTGCCAGCAGCCCGTCCCCGGGTGGCGGCTACACCTTC
-	TRBV12-3/TRBV12-4	TRBJ1-6	-	CASTLSQANNSPLHF	TGTGCCAGCACCCTGAGCCAGGCTAATAATTCACCCCTCCACTTT
-	TRBV5-5	TRBJ2-3	-	CASSLNQGDTQYF	TGTGCCAGCAGCCTAAACCAGGGGGATACGCAGTATTTT
TRBD1	TRBV7-9	TRBJ2-2	many	CASTMTGANTGELFF	TGTGCCAGCACCATGACAGGGGCGAACACCGGGGAGCTGTTTTTT
-	TRBV6-5	TRBJ2-2	-	CASSLILASGELFF	TGTGCCAGCAGCCTCATATTAGCTTCCGGGGAGCTGTTTTTT